In its sample, the clone carrying this TCR beta chain was seen a few times. Its antigen is still unknown. Trimming stripped 10 bases from V and 1 base from J, with 10 bases between. Germline values: CDR1 MDHEN, CDR2 SYDVKM. The CDR3 length is 12 residues. Clones were read by immunoSEQ multiplex PCR, and TCRdb kept only the in-frame ones, dropping some. The sample records around 140,000 clones, roughly 76% being singletons. The data originate from a study of cytotoxic CD8 clonotypes in ibrutinib-treated CLL. Study information: Productive templates per sample averaged approximately 250,000; productive rearrangements, 85,000 to 95,000.

Overall study findings and caveats: Clonality (at baseline) was higher than in age-matched healthy donors and tracked circulating CD8+ T-cell counts. Sample timing was unmatched between remission and later-progressing patients; lymph nodes unstudied.

This receptor was identified in a human donor with chronic lymphocytic leukemia. V gene TRBV28 combines with J gene TRBJ1-1, with D possibly TRBD1 on 5 matching bases. The sample consisted of PBMCs, taken after 24 months of ibrutinib treatment. Here the CDR3 reads CATGTANTEAFF. The CDR3 DNA is TGTGCCACTGGGACGGCGAACACTGAAGCTTTCTTT.